These 32 T cell receptor beta chains share one sample of origin, sequenced in a study of blood T cell repertoires in COVID-19. Data came from immunoSEQ multiplex PCR; TCRdb stores just in-frame clones and leaves some out. The table shows about 250,000 clones, with around 89% occurring only once. What was sequenced was peripheral blood. Receptors were obtained from a young man with acute or convalescent COVID-19.

This rearrangement joins TRBV3-1 (or the pseudogene TRBV3-2) to TRBJ2-2; TRBD2 matches 12 bases. The CDR3 runs to 18 residues. V lost 5 bases to trimming and J lost 5 bases; unmatched junction nucleotides: 12. Germline V gene sequence: CDR1 LGHDT, CDR2 YNNKEL (reference sequence). The CDR3 sequence: CASSNRGTSGLNTGELFF. The CDR3 nucleotides are TGTGCCAGCAGCAACCGGGGGACTAGCGGGTTGAATACCGGGGAGCTGTTTTTT.

Here the CDR3 reads CASSAGQGNYGYTF. DNA for the CDR3: TGTGCCAGCAGCGCAGGACAGGGGAACTATGGCTACACCTTC. V is TRBV4-2 and J is TRBJ1-2; 9 nucleotides agree with TRBD1. This CDR3 comprises 14 residues. CDR1 and CDR2 (germline): LGHNA, YNFKEQ. Unmatched junction bases numbered 3, after V lost 5 bases and J lost 2 bases.

This chain uses TRBV28 with TRBJ1-5; D perhaps matches TRBD1 (5 bases). Trimming cost V 3 bases and J 5 bases, with 14 bases left between them. CDR3 length: 15 amino acids. Germline V gene data show CDR1 as MDHEN and CDR2 as SYDVKM. The CDR3 sequence: CASSFGSGKDQPQHF. The DNA for the CDR3 is TGTGCCAGCAGTTTCGGTTCAGGGAAGGATCAGCCCCAGCATTTT.

The rearrangement joins TRBV7-3 to TRBJ1-1, with D possibly matching TRBD1 (6 bases). Looked up from germline, CDR1 is SGHTA and CDR2 is FQGTGA. The CDR3 is made up of 13 amino acids. V was trimmed by 1 base and J by 9 bases, leaving 12 bases between them. The CDR3 spells CASSLSSGQKAFF. In DNA form, the CDR3 reads TGTGCCAGCAGCTTAAGTTCCGGACAGAAAGCTTTCTTT. Full variable domain (rest looked up from reference TRBV7-3 and TRBJ1-1): GAGVSQTPSNKVTEKGKYVELRCDPISGHTALYWYRQSLGQGPEFLIYFQGTGAADDSGLPNDRFFAVRPEGSVSTLKIQRTERGDSAVYLCASSLSSGQKAFFGQGTRLTVV.

J is TRBJ2-2 and V is TRBV28, with 7 bases fitting TRBD1. Per germline, CDR1 MDHEN and CDR2 SYDVKM. CDR3 length equals 13 residues. With 6 bases clipped from V and 9 bases from J, the junction kept 7 bases outside the gene matches. The CDR3 protein is CASSPDRVRELFF. The CDR3 bases are TGTGCCAGCAGCCCCGACAGGGTCCGGGAGCTGTTTTTT.

This chain joins TRBV18 and TRBJ1-4; D perhaps matches TRBD1 (6 bases). V lost 2 bases and J lost 5, with 12 bases in between. The CDR3 has 15 residues. CDR1 is KGHSH and CDR2 is LQKENI in the germline V gene. The CDR3 sequence: CASSPYGGRNEKLFF. The CDR3 DNA is TGTGCCAGCTCACCATACGGGGGGCGGAATGAAAAACTGTTTTTT.

This chain uses TRBV6-6 with TRBJ1-3, with D tentatively TRBD1 (5 bases). The CDR3 contains 13 residues. V lost 11 bases, J lost 8 bases, and 19 bases lay in between. The V gene's germline CDR1 is MNHNY and CDR2 SVGAGI (reference sequence). The CDR3 region has the DNA TGTGCCTCCGACCCTTGGGGGAGGGACACCATATATTTT. Protein product: CASDPWGRDTIYF.

V is TRBV30 and J is TRBJ2-7; the D gene is possibly TRBD2 (5 bases). The V gene lost 0 bases and the J gene lost 6 bases, with 9 bases spanning the gap. This CDR3 is built from 12 residues. Germline CDR1 reads GTSNPN; CDR2 reads SVGIG (reference sequence). CDR3 protein: CAWSVRGIEQYF. The CDR3 nucleotides read TGTGCCTGGAGTGTACGGGGAATCGAGCAGTACTTC.

This sequence joins TRBV4-1 and TRBJ2-3, with D tentatively TRBD2 (7 bases). The CDR3 has 16 residues. Deletions cut 1 base from V and 5 bases from J, with 16 bases between. CDR1 is MGHRA and CDR2 is YSYEKL in the germline V gene. The CDR3 region is CASSQVGGGAKDTQYF. Written as DNA, the CDR3 is TGCGCCAGCAGCCAAGTGGGAGGGGGGGCAAAAGATACGCAGTATTTT.

The CDR3 DNA is TGCAGCGTTGAAGTTGGGACAGGGACCTACGAGCAGTACTTC. This sequence encodes CSVEVGTGTYEQYF. The rearrangement joins TRBV29-1 to TRBJ2-7; 9 bases agree with TRBD1. The CDR3 runs 14 residues. Germline V lookup: CDR1 SQVTM, CDR2 ANQGSEA. The V segment lost 1 base and the J segment 2 bases; nucleotides outside the gene matches: 3.

V is TRBV3-1 (or the pseudogene TRBV3-2) and J is TRBJ1-2; no clear D. The ends were cut back, 5 bases at V and 8 bases at J, with 12 bases in the middle. CDR3 length: 12 residues. Germline CDR1 LGHDT, CDR2 YNNKEL (reference sequence). CDR3: CASSSQPRGYTF. The CDR3 DNA is TGTGCCAGCAGCAGTCAGCCGCGGGGCTACACCTTC.

The chain recombines TRBV11-3 with TRBJ2-1, with 9 bases that match TRBD1. The germline V gene has CDR1 SGHNT and CDR2 YENEEA. The V and J ends lost 5 bases and 6 bases, in that order; junction bases with no gene match: 17. This CDR3 has 18 amino acids. CDR3 loop: CASSQGQGGLGVVNEQFF. DNA of the CDR3: TGTGCCAGCAGCCAGGGACAGGGCGGGCTAGGCGTAGTCAATGAGCAGTTCTTC.

J is TRBJ1-1 and V is TRBV7-3; TRBD1 matches 11 bases. Germline V gene data show CDR1 as SGHTA and CDR2 as FQGTGA. V lost 5 bases, J lost 7 bases, and 3 bases stayed unmatched. This CDR3 region has 13 residues. The CDR3, as DNA: TGTGCCAGCAGCAGGGACAGGGGGGATGAAGCTTTCTTT. It translates to CASSRDRGDEAFF.

The genes are TRBV10-3 and TRBJ1-2; no definite D call. This CDR3 region has 15 residues. Germline CDR1 is ENHRY and CDR2 is SYGVKD. Trimming pared 4 bases from V and 6 bases from J, leaving 18 bases between. The CDR3: CAISGGSGPVNGYTF. The CDR3 DNA sequence: TGTGCCATCAGTGGTGGTAGCGGCCCTGTCAATGGCTACACCTTC.

The V gene is TRBV18, the J gene TRBJ2-5, with TRBD2 matching over 11 bases. The V segment lost 3 bases and the J segment 5 bases; nucleotides outside the gene matches: 11. Germline V gives CDR1 KGHSH, CDR2 LQKENI. This CDR3 has 17 amino acids. This CDR3 reads CASSPRSVASGRETQYF. CDR3 nucleotides: TGTGCCAGCTCACCCCGATCGGTGGCTAGCGGGAGGGAGACCCAGTACTTC.

The V gene is TRBV18, the J gene TRBJ1-2; 7 positions agree with TRBD1. Trimming at V came to 5 bases and at J to 4 bases, leaving 4 bases not matched to a gene. This CDR3 spans 13 amino acids. Germline V gene lookup returns CDR1 KGHSH and CDR2 LQKENI. CDR3 coding DNA: TGTGCCAGCTCAGGCGGGACAGCCTATGGCTACACCTTC. Encoded protein: CASSGGTAYGYTF.

The CDR3, as DNA: TGTGCCAGCAGCCAAAATCAGGGGGCTGGATATTCACCCCTCCACTTT. Its translation is CASSQNQGAGYSPLHF. This rearrangement joins TRBV27 to TRBJ1-6; 8 bases fit TRBD1. CDR1 MNHEY and CDR2 SMNVEV come from the germline V gene (reference sequence). The CDR3 consists of 16 residues. The V and J ends lost 6 bases and 8 bases, in that order; junction bases with no gene match: 12.

The rearrangement uses TRBV5-1 and TRBJ1-2; 8 nucleotides match TRBD1. The CDR3 consists of 15 residues. CDR1 SGHRS and CDR2 YFSETQ come from the germline V gene. J lost 8 bases, V lost 3 bases, and 12 bases had no gene match. Here the CDR3 reads CASSSGQGAIWGYTF. The CDR3 DNA is TGCGCCAGCAGCTCAGGACAGGGTGCGATTTGGGGCTACACCTTC.

The CDR3 bases are TGTGCCAGCAGTTACCCCAGTAGACTAGCGGGAGGGAATAATGAGCAGTTCTTC. It translates to CASSYPSRLAGGNNEQFF. This rearrangement joins TRBV6-2 or TRBV6-3 to TRBJ2-1; 14 positions match TRBD2. Germline V lookup: CDR1 MNHEY, CDR2 SVGEGT. V shed 2 bases and J 7 bases; nucleotides not matched to a gene: 10. This CDR3 contains 18 residues.

Only one count was recorded for this clone. The chain joins TRBV5-1 to TRBJ2-1; the match to TRBD2 covers 8 bases. Looked up from germline, CDR1 is SGHRS and CDR2 is YFSETQ. Losses at the gene ends were 0 bases for V and 7 bases for J; bases not matched to a gene: 9. The CDR3 extends over 16 amino acids. CDR3 in DNA: TGCGCCAGCAGCTTGGGATTAGCGGGGCCGAGGAATGAGCAGTTCTTC. Amino acid sequence: CASSLGLAGPRNEQFF.

J is TRBJ1-4 and V is TRBV4-1, with D possibly TRBD1 on 6 matching bases. Germline V gene lookup returns CDR1 MGHRA and CDR2 YSYEKL. There are 15 residues in the CDR3. V was pared by 1 base and J by 5 bases, with 11 bases between. DNA for the CDR3: TGCGCCAGCAGCCAAGCGAGGGGGGGAAATGAAAAACTGTTTTTT. Protein: CASSQARGGNEKLFF.

In this sample, this clone turned up once. This chain links TRBV12-3 or TRBV12-4 with TRBJ2-5; no clear D gene. The CDR3 consists of 11 residues. V was cut by 6 bases and J by 1 base, with 3 bases left in between. In DNA form, the CDR3 reads TGTGCCAGCAGGGCCCAAGAGACCCAGTACTTC. As protein: CASRAQETQYF.

The chain joins TRBV2 to TRBJ2-1, with TRBD2 identical over 8 bases. The germline CDR1 and CDR2 sequences are SNHLY and FYNNEI. V lost 6 bases, J lost 4 bases, and 20 bases stayed unmatched. CDR3 length: 19 residues. In DNA, the CDR3 is TGTGCCAGCAGCCCGCCCCTTAGCGGGATCAATGGGGGATACAATGAGCAGTTCTTC. Translation gives CASSPPLSGINGGYNEQFF.

The gene calls are TRBV19 and TRBJ2-1; the D is unclear. Trimming removed 1 base from V and 8 bases from J, with 6 bases in between. This CDR3 contains 12 residues. Germline V lookup: CDR1 LNHDA, CDR2 SQIVND (reference sequence). The CDR3 sequence is CASSIGAHEQFF. The CDR3 DNA is TGTGCCAGTAGTATAGGGGCCCATGAGCAGTTCTTC.

This clone appeared a single time. The V and J genes are TRBV3-1 (or the pseudogene TRBV3-2) and TRBJ2-2; D gene unclear. The CDR3 length is 12 residues. Germline V gene sequence: CDR1 LGHDT, CDR2 YNNKEL (reference sequence). V dropped 6 bases and J dropped 4 bases, with 6 bases sitting between them. CDR3 DNA sequence: TGTGCCAGCAGTGGCATCACCGGGGAGCTGTTTTTT. Translating it yields CASSGITGELFF.

This clone was seen a handful of times. The chain uses TRBV30 and TRBJ2-2, with 9 bases aligning to TRBD1. The CDR3 covers 15 residues. Losses at the gene ends were 5 bases for V and 5 bases for J; bases not matched to a gene: 9. Germline V gives CDR1 GTSNPN, CDR2 SVGIG (reference sequence). The CDR3: CAWGTGRTWTGELFF. The CDR3 nucleotides are TGTGCCTGGGGGACAGGGCGCACCTGGACCGGGGAGCTGTTTTTT.

The chain links TRBV25-1 to TRBJ2-7; 9 nucleotides match TRBD1. J gave up 0 bases and V 6 bases, and 12 bases lay outside the gene matches. This CDR3 is built from 17 residues. CDR1 MGHDK and CDR2 SYGVNS come from the germline V gene. CDR3 protein: CASSLTSGTGHSYEQYF. CDR3 bases: TGTGCCAGCAGCCTCACATCCGGGACAGGGCACTCCTACGAGCAGTACTTC.

This chain links TRBV7-8 with TRBJ2-3; D is perhaps TRBD1 (7 bases). The V and J ends lost 5 bases and 0 bases respectively, with 9 bases between them. The germline CDR1 and CDR2 sequences are SGHVS and FQNEAQ. The CDR3 is made up of 14 amino acids. CDR3 region: CASSPGGSTDTQYF. Here the CDR3 DNA reads TGTGCCAGCAGCCCAGGGGGGAGCACAGATACGCAGTATTTT.

CDR3 sequence reads: CASRVRGTGHRNTDTQYF. As DNA, the CDR3 is TGTGCCAGCAGGGTCCGGGGAACGGGACACCGAAACACAGATACGCAGTATTTT. The chain combines TRBV7-9 with TRBJ2-3; D is possibly TRBD1 (6 bases). Germline lookup yields CDR1 SEHNR and CDR2 FQNEAQ (reference sequence). The CDR3 length is 18 residues. Trimming stripped 6 bases from V and 2 bases from J, with 24 bases between.

The V and J genes are TRBV5-6 and TRBJ2-3; tentative D call: TRBD2 (6 bases). The germline V gene has CDR1 SGHDT and CDR2 YYEEEE. The CDR3 has 15 residues. V lost 4 bases and J lost 1, with 13 bases in between. The CDR3 protein is CASSPSSARTDTQYF. The CDR3 nucleotides read TGTGCCAGCAGCCCGTCTAGCGCCCGCACAGATACGCAGTATTTT.

Regarding this clone: Relative to the germline gene, one junction end is altered; a read error may explain this. The rearrangement links TRBV7-7 to TRBJ2-1, with 9 nucleotides matching TRBD2. Germline values: CDR1 SSHAT, CDR2 FNYEAQ (reference sequence). This CDR3 has 15 residues. In DNA form, the CDR3 reads TGTGCTAGCAGCTTAGGTGTTAGCGGGAGTAATGAGCAGTTCTTC. It is translated as CASSLGVSGSNEQFF.

The CDR3 loop is CASSLVLAGDGYTF. The CDR3 nucleotides are TGCGCCAGCAGCTTGGTACTCGCAGGGGATGGCTACACCTTC. The V and J genes are TRBV5-1 and TRBJ1-2; a weak D match, TRBD1 (6 bases). CDR3 length equals 14 residues. V was trimmed by 0 bases and J by 6 bases, leaving 12 bases between them. CDR1 and CDR2 from the germline V gene are SGHRS and YFSETQ.